The clone carrying this T cell receptor (beta chain) has only a few counts. Antigen unknown. The data belong to a study of T cells after yellow fever vaccination. Study-level background: Researchers used SMART-Seq v4 Ultra Low Input to prepare fractions that had low cell numbers. Study conclusions and caveats: Abundant clonotypes (contaminants from the bulk population) could be present in FACS-sorted repertoires. Researchers report a weaker secondary response that nonetheless peaked faster, day 5 versus 15.

This CDR3 has 14 amino acids. Germline-derived CDR1 and CDR2 are MNHNS and SASEGT. The V end was cut by 10 bases, the J end by 2 bases, with 18 bases between. As TCR cDNA was made by 5'RACE template switching, a universal primer site and UMIs were added. Via MiXCR, TCRdb re-called the 5' RACE reads, giving one row per CDR3 protein. This table has 240,000 or so distinct CDR3 sequences, roughly 7.2% appearing once. The rearrangement joins TRBV6-1 to TRBJ2-7; D may be TRBD2 (6 bases). The clonotype was recovered from a man aged 25 to 40 who received the YFV17D yellow fever vaccine. Sequenced material: CD4+ T cells sorted from PBMCs, taken 15 days after the yellow fever booster vaccination. CDR3 protein: CATISGGLPYEQYF. CDR3 DNA sequence: TGTGCCACTATAAGTGGGGGACTCCCCTACGAGCAGTACTTC.